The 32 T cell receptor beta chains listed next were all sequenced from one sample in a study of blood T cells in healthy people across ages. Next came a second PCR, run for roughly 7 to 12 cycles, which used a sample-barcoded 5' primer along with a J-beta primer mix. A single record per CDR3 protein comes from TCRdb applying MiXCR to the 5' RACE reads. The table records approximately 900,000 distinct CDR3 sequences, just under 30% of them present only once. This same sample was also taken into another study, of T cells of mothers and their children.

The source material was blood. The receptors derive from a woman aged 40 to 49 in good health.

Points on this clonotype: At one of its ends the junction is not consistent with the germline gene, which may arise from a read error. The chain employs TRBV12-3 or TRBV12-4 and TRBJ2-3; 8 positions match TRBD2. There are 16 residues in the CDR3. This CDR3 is CAGSLNQLAEIDTQYF. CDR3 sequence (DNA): TGTGCCGGCAGTCTAAATCAACTAGCGGAGATAGATACGCAGTATTTT.

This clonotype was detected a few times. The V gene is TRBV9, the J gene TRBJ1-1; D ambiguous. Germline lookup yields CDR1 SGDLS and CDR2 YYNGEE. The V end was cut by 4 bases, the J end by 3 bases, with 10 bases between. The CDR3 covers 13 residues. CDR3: CASSLGEYTEAFF. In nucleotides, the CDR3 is TGTGCCAGCAGCCTCGGGGAGTACACTGAAGCTTTCTTT.

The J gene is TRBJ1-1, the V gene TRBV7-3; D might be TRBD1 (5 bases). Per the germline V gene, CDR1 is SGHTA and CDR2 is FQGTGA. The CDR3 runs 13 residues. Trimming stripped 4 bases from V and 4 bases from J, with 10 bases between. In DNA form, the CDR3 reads TGTGCCAGCAGCTCACAGGTCTTCACTGAAGCTTTCTTT. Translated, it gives CASSSQVFTEAFF.

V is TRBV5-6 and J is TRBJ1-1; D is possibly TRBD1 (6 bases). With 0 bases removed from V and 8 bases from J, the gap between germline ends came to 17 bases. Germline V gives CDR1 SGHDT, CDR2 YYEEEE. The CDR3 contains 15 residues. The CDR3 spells CASSLDAIIGTEAFF. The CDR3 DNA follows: TGTGCCAGCAGCTTGGACGCAATTATCGGGACAGAAGCTTTCTTT.

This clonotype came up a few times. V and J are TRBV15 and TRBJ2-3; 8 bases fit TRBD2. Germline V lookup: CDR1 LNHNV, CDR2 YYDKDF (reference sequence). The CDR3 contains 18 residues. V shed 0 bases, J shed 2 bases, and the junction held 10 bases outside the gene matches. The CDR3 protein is CATSRELVRGGNTDTQYF. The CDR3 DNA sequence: TGTGCCACCAGCAGAGAACTTGTGCGCGGGGGGAACACAGATACGCAGTATTTT.

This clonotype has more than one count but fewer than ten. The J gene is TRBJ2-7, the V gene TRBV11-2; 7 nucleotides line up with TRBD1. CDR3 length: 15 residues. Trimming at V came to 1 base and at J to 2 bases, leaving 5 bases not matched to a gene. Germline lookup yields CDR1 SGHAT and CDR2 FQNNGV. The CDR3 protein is CASSLVRGSAYEQYF. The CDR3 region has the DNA TGTGCCAGCAGCTTAGTCAGGGGGTCGGCCTACGAGCAGTACTTC.

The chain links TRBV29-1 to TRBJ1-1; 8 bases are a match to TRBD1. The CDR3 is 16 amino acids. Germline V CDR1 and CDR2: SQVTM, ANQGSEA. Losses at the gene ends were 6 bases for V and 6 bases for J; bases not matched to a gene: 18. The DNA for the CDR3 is TGCAGCGTAGCGGCCACGTTTAGGACAGGGCGGCCTGAAGCTTTCTTT. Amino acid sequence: CSVAATFRTGRPEAFF. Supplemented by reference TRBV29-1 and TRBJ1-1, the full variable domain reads SAVISQKPSRDICQRGTSLTIQCQVDSQVTMMFWYRQQPGQSLTLIATANQGSEATYESGFVIDKFPISRPNLTFSTLTVSNMSPEDSSIYLCSVAATFRTGRPEAFFGQGTRLTVV.

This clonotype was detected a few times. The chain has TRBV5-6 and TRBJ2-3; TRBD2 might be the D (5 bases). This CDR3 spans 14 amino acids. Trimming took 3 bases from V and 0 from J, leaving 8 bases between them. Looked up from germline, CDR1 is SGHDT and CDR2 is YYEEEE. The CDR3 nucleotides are TGTGCCAGCAGCTCCGGGGAGAGCACAGATACGCAGTATTTT. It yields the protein CASSSGESTDTQYF.

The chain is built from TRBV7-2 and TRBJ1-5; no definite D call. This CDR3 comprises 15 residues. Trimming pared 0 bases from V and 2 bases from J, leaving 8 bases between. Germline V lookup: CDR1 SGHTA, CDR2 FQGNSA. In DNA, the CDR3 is TGTGCCAGCAGCTTAGCAGGGTACGGCAATCAGCCCCAGCATTTT. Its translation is CASSLAGYGNQPQHF.

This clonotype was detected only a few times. The CDR3 sequence is CASSSGQQFEQYF. The CDR3 DNA sequence: TGTGCCAGCAGTTCCGGACAGCAGTTCGAGCAGTACTTC. V is TRBV27 and J is TRBJ2-4; TRBD1 might be the D (6 bases). The J call may not be correct, given that the DNA end is closer to TRBJ2-7. The CDR3 sequence is 13 residues long. Germline V gene data show CDR1 as MNHEY and CDR2 as SMNVEV (reference sequence).

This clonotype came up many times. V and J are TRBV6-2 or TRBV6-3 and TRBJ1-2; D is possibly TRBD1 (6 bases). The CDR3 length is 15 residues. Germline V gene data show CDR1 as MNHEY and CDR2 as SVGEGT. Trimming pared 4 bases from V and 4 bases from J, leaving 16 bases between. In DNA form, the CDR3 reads TGTGCCAGCAGTTCACACGGACAGAGCGCCTATGGCTACACCTTC. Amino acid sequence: CASSSHGQSAYGYTF.

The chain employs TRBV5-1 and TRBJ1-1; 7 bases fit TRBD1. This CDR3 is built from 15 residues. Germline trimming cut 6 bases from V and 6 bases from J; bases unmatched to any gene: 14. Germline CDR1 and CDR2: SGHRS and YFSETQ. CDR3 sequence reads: CASNRGQTRGAEAFF. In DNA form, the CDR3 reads TGCGCCAGCAACCGGGGACAGACCAGGGGCGCTGAAGCTTTCTTT.

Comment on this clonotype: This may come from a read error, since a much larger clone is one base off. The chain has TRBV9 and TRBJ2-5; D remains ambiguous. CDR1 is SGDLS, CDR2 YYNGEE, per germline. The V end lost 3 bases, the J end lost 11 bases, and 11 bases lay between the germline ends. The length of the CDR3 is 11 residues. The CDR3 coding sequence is TGTGCCAGCAGCGCCCGTGATGGGCAGTACTTC. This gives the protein CASSARDGQYF.

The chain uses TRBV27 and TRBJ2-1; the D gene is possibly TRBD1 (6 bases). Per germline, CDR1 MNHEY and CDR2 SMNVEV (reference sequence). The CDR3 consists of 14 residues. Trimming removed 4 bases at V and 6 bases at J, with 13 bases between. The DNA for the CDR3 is TGTGCCAGCAGTTACTCGGGACAAAGCAATGAGCAGTTCTTC. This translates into CASSYSGQSNEQFF.

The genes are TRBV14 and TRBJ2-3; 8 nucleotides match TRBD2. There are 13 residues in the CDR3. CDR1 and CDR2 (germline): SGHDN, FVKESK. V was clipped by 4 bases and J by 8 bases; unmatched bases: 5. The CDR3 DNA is TGTGCCAGCAGCCGCGGGGGGCCCGGTACGCAGTATTTT. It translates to CASSRGGPGTQYF.

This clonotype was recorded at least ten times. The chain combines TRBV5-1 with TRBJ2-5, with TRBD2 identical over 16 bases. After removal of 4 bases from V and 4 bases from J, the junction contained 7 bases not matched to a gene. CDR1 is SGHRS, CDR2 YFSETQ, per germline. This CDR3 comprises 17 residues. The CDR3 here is CASSRGTSGGASETQYF. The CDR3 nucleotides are TGCGCCAGCAGCCGCGGGACTAGCGGGGGGGCCTCAGAGACCCAGTACTTC.

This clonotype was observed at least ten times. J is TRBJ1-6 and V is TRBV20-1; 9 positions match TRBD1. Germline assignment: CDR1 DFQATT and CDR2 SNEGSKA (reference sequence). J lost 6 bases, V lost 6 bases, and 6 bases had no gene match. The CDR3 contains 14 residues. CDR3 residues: CSALGQGRNSPLHF. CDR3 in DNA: TGCAGTGCCCTAGGACAGGGGCGTAATTCACCCCTCCACTTT.

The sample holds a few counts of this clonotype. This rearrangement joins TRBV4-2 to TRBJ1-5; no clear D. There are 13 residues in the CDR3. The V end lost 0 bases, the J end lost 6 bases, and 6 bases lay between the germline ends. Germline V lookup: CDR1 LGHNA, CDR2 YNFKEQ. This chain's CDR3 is CASSQDGFQPQHF. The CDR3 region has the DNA TGTGCCAGCAGCCAAGATGGGTTTCAGCCCCAGCATTTT.

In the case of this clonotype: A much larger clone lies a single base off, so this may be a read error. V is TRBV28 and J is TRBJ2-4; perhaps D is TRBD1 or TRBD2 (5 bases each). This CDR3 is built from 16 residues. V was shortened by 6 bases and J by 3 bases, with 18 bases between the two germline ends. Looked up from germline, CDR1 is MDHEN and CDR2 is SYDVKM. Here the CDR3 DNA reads TGTGCCAGCAGCTCGAGGGGAACACTAGGCAAAAACATTCAGTACTTC. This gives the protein CASSSRGTLGKNIQYF.

The CDR3 nucleotides are TGTGCCAGCAGCCGAGACGGCCACTATGGCTACACCTTC. This sequence encodes CASSRDGHYGYTF. The chain joins TRBV7-9 to TRBJ1-2; D ambiguous. V was cut by 5 bases and J by 3 bases, with 10 bases left in between. Germline V gene lookup returns CDR1 SEHNR and CDR2 FQNEAQ (reference sequence). The CDR3 consists of 13 residues.

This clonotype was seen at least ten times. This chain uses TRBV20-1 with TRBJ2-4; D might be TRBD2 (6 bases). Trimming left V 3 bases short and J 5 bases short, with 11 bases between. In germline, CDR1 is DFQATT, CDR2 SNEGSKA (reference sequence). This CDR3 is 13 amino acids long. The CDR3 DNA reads TGCAGTGCTAGCTCAGCGGGCCAAAACATTCAGTACTTC. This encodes CSASSAGQNIQYF.

CDR3 region: CASSLWRGGAEDQPQHF. The CDR3 coding sequence is TGTGCCAGCAGTTTATGGCGTGGAGGGGCGGAGGATCAGCCCCAGCATTTT. The chain uses TRBV28 and TRBJ1-5; possible D gene TRBD1, 5 bases. The CDR3 consists of 17 residues. V shed 0 bases and J shed 5 bases, with 17 bases lying between them. The germline V gene encodes CDR1 MDHEN and CDR2 SYDVKM.

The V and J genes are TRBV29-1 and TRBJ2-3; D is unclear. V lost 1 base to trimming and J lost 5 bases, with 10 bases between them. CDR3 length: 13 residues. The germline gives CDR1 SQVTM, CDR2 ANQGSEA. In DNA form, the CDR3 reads TGCAGCGTTGAAGCACCCATGGGAGATACGCAGTATTTT. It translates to CSVEAPMGDTQYF.

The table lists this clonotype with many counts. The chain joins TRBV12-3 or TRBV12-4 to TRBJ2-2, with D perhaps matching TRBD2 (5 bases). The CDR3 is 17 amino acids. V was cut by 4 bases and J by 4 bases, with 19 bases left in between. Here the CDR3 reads CASSSSFWAGVTGELFF. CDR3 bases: TGTGCCAGCAGTTCCTCCTTCTGGGCCGGGGTCACCGGGGAGCTGTTTTTT.

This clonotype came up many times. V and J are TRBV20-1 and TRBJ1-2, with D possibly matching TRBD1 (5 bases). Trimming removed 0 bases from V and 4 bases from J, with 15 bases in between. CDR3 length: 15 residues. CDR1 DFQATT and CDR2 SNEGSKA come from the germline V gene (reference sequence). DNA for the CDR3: TGCAGTGCTAGAGAGAGGCCCTCGGGGGGCTATGGCTACACCTTC. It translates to CSARERPSGGYGYTF.

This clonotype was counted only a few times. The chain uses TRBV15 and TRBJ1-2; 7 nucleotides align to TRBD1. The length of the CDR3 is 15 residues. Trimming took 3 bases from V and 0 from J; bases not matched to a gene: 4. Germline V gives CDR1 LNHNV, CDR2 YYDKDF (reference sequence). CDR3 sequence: CATSRDRRANYGYTF. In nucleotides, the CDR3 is TGTGCCACCAGCAGGGACAGGCGAGCTAACTATGGCTACACCTTC.

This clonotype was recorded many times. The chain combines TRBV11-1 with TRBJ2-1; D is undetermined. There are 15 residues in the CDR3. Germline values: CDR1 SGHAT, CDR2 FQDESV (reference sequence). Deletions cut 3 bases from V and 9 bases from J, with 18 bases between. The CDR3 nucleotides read TGTGCCAGCAGCTTGGAAATCTCCCCGTGGCGTGAGCAGTTCTTC. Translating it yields CASSLEISPWREQFF.

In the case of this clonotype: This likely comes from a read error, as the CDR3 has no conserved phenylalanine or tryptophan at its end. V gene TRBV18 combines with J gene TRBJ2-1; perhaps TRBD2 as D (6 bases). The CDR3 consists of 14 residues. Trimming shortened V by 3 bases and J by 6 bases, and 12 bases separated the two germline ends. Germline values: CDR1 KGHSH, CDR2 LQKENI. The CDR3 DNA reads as TGTGCCAGCTCACCGGCCGGGGGAGGCAATGAGCAGTTCTGC. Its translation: CASSPAGGGNEQFC.

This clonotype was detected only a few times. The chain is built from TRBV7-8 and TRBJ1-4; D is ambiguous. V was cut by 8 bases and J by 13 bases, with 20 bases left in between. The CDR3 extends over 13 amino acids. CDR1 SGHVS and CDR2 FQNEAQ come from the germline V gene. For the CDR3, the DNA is TGTGCCAGCGGCGGGCCTCGAATGACCGCACTGTTTTTT. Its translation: CASGGPRMTALFF.

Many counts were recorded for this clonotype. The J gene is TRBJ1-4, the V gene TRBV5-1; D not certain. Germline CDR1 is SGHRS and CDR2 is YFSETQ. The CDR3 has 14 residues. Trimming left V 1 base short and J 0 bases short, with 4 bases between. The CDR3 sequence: CASSLTATNEKLFF. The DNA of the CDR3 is TGCGCCAGCAGCTTGACAGCAACTAATGAAAAACTGTTTTTT.

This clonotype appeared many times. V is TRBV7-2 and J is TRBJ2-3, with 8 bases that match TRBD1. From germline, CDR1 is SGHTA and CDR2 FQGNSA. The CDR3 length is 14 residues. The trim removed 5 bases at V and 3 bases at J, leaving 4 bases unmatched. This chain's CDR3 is CASSTRTGTDTQYF. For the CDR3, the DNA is TGTGCCAGCAGCACTCGGACAGGGACAGATACGCAGTATTTT.

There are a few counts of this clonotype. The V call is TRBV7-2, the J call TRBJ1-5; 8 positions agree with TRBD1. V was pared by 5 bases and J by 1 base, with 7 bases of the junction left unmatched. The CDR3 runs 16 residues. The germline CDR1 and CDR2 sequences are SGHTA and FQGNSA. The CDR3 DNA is TGTGCCAGCAGCGCGCAGGGGGCGGTGAGCAATCAGCCCCAGCATTTT. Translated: CASSAQGAVSNQPQHF.